The sequence of this TCR beta chain was determined in a study of CD8 T cells in ankylosing spondylitis. Regarding the study as a whole: A TCR beta motif of seven or eight highly homologous variants appeared characteristic of ankylosing spondylitis blood.

TCRdb re-called the 5' RACE reads with MiXCR, one entry per CDR3 protein. Counted here are hundreds of thousands of distinct CDR3 sequences, 25% to 30% occurring once; the ten biggest clones make up 0.75% to 0.9%. A few counts support this clonotype. Its antigen is still unknown. CDR1 is DFQATT and CDR2 is SNEGSKA in the germline V gene (reference sequence). V lost 6 bases and J 2 bases, leaving 11 bases between the germline ends. The CDR3 spans 13 residues. J is TRBJ2-1 and V is TRBV20-1; D is perhaps TRBD2 (5 bases). This clonotype was obtained from a male donor with ankylosing spondylitis. Sequencing input: blood, either unsorted or a sorted T cell fraction (not recorded which). The CDR3 DNA reads TGCAGTGCGGAGGCTAGCCCCTACAATGAGCAGTTCTTC. Protein: CSAEASPYNEQFF.